One and the same sample provided the 5 T cell receptor beta chains below, sequenced in a study of T cell repertoires in cytomegalovirus infection. TCRdb reanalysed the reads using MiXCR and keeps one entry per CDR3 protein. The sample records roughly 920,000 distinct CDR3 sequences, about a third being singletons. Their recognized antigens are unknown. Here the sequenced sample was cultured CD8+ T cells from PBMCs, taken from culture after CMV antigen stimulation. The receptors stem from a human donor in good health (CMV status not recorded). Some clones in this sample may be carry-over from other donors' samples.

This clonotype was observed many times. This chain joins TRBV7-9 and TRBJ2-3; D is tentatively TRBD1 or TRBD2 (6 bases each). Trimming stripped 5 bases from V and 4 bases from J, with 13 bases between. The germline V gene encodes CDR1 SEHNR and CDR2 FQNEAQ (reference sequence). The CDR3 covers 14 residues. The CDR3 region is CASSRVEGADTQYF. CDR3 bases: TGTGCCAGCAGCCGGGTGGAGGGGGCAGATACGCAGTATTTT.

This clonotype was counted many times. The chain links TRBV11-2 to TRBJ1-5, with D perhaps TRBD1 (6 bases). V was cut by 1 base and J by 7 bases, with 11 bases left in between. The CDR3 has 14 amino acids. CDR1 SGHAT and CDR2 FQNNGV come from the germline V gene. In DNA, the CDR3 is TGTGCCAGCAGCTTAGGACAGGCTCAGCAGCCCCAGCATTTT. It translates to CASSLGQAQQPQHF.

With respect to this clonotype: A much larger clonotype is one base distant, so this may be a read error. This sequence joins TRBV28 and TRBJ2-5; TRBD1 might be the D (5 bases). The CDR3 runs 17 residues. Germline loops: CDR1 MDHEN, CDR2 SYDVKM. The CDR3 reads CACSLDKWGRPQETQYF. DNA for the CDR3: TGTGCCTGCAGTTTAGATAAGTGGGGCAGGCCCCAAGAGACCCAGTACTTC.

As to this clonotype: The junction shows a germline mismatch at one end, possibly a read error. The chain's CDR3 is CSSSSWTGLYSPLHF. In DNA, the CDR3 is TGCTCCAGCAGCTCCTGGACAGGACTCTATTCACCCCTCCACTTT. The rearrangement joins TRBV5-1 to TRBJ1-6; 7 nucleotides align to TRBD1. CDR3 size: 15 residues. In germline, CDR1 is SGHRS, CDR2 YFSETQ. Full variable domain (missing parts from reference TRBV5-1 and TRBJ1-6): KAGVTQTPRYLIKTRGQQVTLSCSPISGHRSVSWYQQTPGQGLQFLFEYFSETQRNKGNFPGRFSGRQFSNSRSEMNVSTLELGDSALYLCSSSSWTGLYSPLHFGNGTRLTVT.

This clonotype occurred a few times. The V call is TRBV14, the J call TRBJ1-2, with 8 bases aligning to TRBD1. The germline gives CDR1 SGHDN, CDR2 FVKESK. The CDR3 is 17 residues long. Germline trimming cut 1 base from V and 9 bases from J; bases unmatched to any gene: 16. Written as DNA, the CDR3 is TGTGCCAGCAGCCAAGGCCGGCCCGACAGGGGAATTTCGAGCTACACCTTC. This gives the protein CASSQGRPDRGISSYTF.